A selection of T cell receptor beta chains follows, all from one sample in a study of cytomegalovirus exposure and HLA in healthy donors. The method was immunoSEQ multiplex PCR; TCRdb's version includes in-frame clones alone and lacks a portion of them. The data hold roughly 150,000 clones, with over 70% observed a single time. Sequenced input: PBMCs. Receptors were obtained from a male donor in good health and CMV-seronegative. CDR3s include the opening cysteine and the closing phenylalanine or tryptophan. The D gene is left open where the match is weak. Only some rows state a clone size, as once, few, many or a class for expanded clones.

d_call clone_size j_call v_call cdr3_nt cdr3_aa
- - TRBJ1-2 TRBV5-1 TGCGCCAGCAGCCCGACGGCGGGGGCCAGCGGCTACACCTTC CASSPTAGASGYTF
- - TRBJ1-2 TRBV27 TGTGCCAGCAGTTTAGAGTGGGGAGACTATGGCTACACCTTC CASSLEWGDYGYTF
- - TRBJ1-5 TRBV4-1 TGCGCCAGCAGCCAATCTGGACAGACCAATCAGCCCCAGCATTTT CASSQSGQTNQPQHF
- few TRBJ2-3 TRBV29-1 TGCAGCGTTGAAGACTCTAGCAACCGGGGAGATACGCAGTATTTT CSVEDSSNRGDTQYF
- - TRBJ2-7 TRBV7-2 TGTGCCAGCAGCTCACAATCTAGCGTCTCCTACGAGCAGTACTTC CASSSQSSVSYEQYF
- - TRBJ1-1 TRBV28 TGTGCCAGCAGTCCCCGAGGTCGCACTGAAGCTTTCTTT CASSPRGRTEAFF
- - TRBJ2-7 TRBV6-9 TGTGCCAGCAGTTTCGAGGATCCACTCCCAACCTACGAGCAGTACTTC CASSFEDPLPTYEQYF
- - TRBJ2-6 TRBV28 TGTGCCAGCAGTTTTAGCTCTGGGGCCAACGTCCTGACTTTC CASSFSSGANVLTF
TRBD2 - TRBJ2-7 TRBV2 TGTGCCAGCAGTGAGTCGGGGGGGGGCGGAAACGAGCAGTACTTC CASSESGGGGNEQYF
TRBD1 - TRBJ1-1 TRBV29-1 TGCAGCGTGGCGACAGGGGCGGTGAACACTGAAGCTTTCTTT CSVATGAVNTEAFF
TRBD1 - TRBJ1-2 TRBV13 TGTGCCAGCAGCTTACAAGGGGGCGGCTATGGCTACACCTTC CASSLQGGGYGYTF
- - TRBJ2-3 TRBV6-4 TGTGCCAGCAGTGAAGCCCCGGGGAGCACAGATACGCAGTATTTT CASSEAPGSTDTQYF
TRBD1 - TRBJ1-6 TRBV7-3 TGTGCCAGCAGCTTAGGGACAGGGGACAATTCACCCCTCCACTTT CASSLGTGDNSPLHF
- medium-sized TRBJ2-3 TRBV5-4 TGTGCCAGCAGCAGTCAGGGATCAGATACGCAGTATTTT CASSSQGSDTQYF
TRBD1 - TRBJ1-1 TRBV5-1 TGCGCCAGCGGACGACAGGGCACGAACACTGAAGCTTTCTTT CASGRQGTNTEAFF
- - TRBJ1-1 TRBV10-3 TGTGCCATCAGTCCACTTGGACAAACCGCTTTCTTT CAISPLGQTAFF